These 22 T cell receptor beta chains originate from one sample sequenced in a study of human T cells and chemical hapten exposure. Using its own MiXCR run on the 5' RACE reads, TCRdb lists one record per CDR3 protein. The data show more than 75,000 distinct CDR3 sequences, about 15% seen once. Unfractionated whole blood was the source from which total RNA was extracted. The origin of the receptors is a female donor in good health.

The rearrangement uses TRBV7-2 and TRBJ2-5; TRBD1 or TRBD2 may be the D gene (5 bases each). Trimming left V 3 bases short and J 9 bases short, with 23 bases between. The CDR3 extends over 16 amino acids. Germline V gene lookup returns CDR1 SGHTA and CDR2 FQGNSA. This chain's CDR3 is CASSLGVGSFAEAQYF. The DNA of the CDR3 is TGTGCCAGCAGCTTGGGGGTAGGGAGCTTCGCCGAAGCCCAGTACTTC.

The chain carries TRBV20-1 and TRBJ2-4, with TRBD2 matching over 7 bases. Germline V gives CDR1 DFQATT, CDR2 SNEGSKA (reference sequence). Trimming at V came to 2 bases and at J to 6 bases, leaving 10 bases not matched to a gene. The CDR3 has 15 amino acids. CDR3 bases: TGCAGTGCTAGACCCTTGGCGGGAGACTTAAACATTCAGTACTTC. This encodes CSARPLAGDLNIQYF.

This clonotype was detected only a few times. V usage is TRBV18 and J usage is TRBJ1-3; no firm D call. The CDR3 covers 16 residues. V was cut by 1 base and J by 0 bases, with 10 bases left in between. In germline, CDR1 is KGHSH, CDR2 LQKENI. For the CDR3, the DNA is TGTGCCAGCTCACCACAGTTGGAGGGCTCTGGAAACACCATATATTTT. This codes for CASSPQLEGSGNTIYF. The whole variable domain, remainder taken from reference TRBV18 and TRBJ1-3, is NAGVMQNPRHLVRRRGQEARLRCSPMKGHSHVYWYRQLPEEGLKFMVYLQKENIIDESGMPKERFSAEFPKEGPSILRIQQVVRGDSAAYFCASSPQLEGSGNTIYFGEGSWLTVV.

The rearrangement uses TRBV12-3 or TRBV12-4 and TRBJ2-3; D is perhaps TRBD2 (6 bases). The ends were cut back, 6 bases at V and 0 bases at J, with 7 bases in the middle. The CDR3 extends over 13 amino acids. The chain's CDR3 is CASSGSSTDTQYF. Here the CDR3 DNA reads TGTGCCAGCAGCGGGAGTAGCACAGATACGCAGTATTTT.

The V call is TRBV12-1, the J call TRBJ2-7; the D segment call TRBD2 is taken from the table without a DNA check. TRBV12-1 is a listed pseudogene. The CDR3 has 15 residues. The CDR3 bases are TGTGCCAGCAGCTCGGGGACTACCACCCCCTACGAGCAGTACTTC. Translation gives CASSSGTTTPYEQYF.

This clonotype showed up just a few times. The CDR3, as DNA: TGTGCCTGCGGACCCAACCCCGCCGAGCAGTACTTC. Translating gives CACGPNPAEQYF. This chain joins TRBV30 and TRBJ2-7; D not resolved. Per the germline V gene, CDR1 is GTSNPN and CDR2 is SVGIG (reference sequence). This CDR3 comprises 12 residues. Trimming left V 6 bases short and J 6 bases short, with 15 bases between.

The chain uses TRBV12-3 or TRBV12-4 and TRBJ1-1, with D possibly being TRBD1 (6 bases). This CDR3 comprises 15 residues. V was shortened by 6 bases and J by 0 bases, with 14 bases between the two germline ends. CDR3 sequence: CASRNGQTLNTEAFF. CDR3 sequence (DNA): TGTGCCAGCAGGAATGGACAGACTCTGAACACTGAAGCTTTCTTT.

V usage is TRBV6-2 or TRBV6-3 and J usage is TRBJ1-6; possible D gene TRBD1, 6 bases. V was shortened by 6 bases and J by 10 bases, with 19 bases between the two germline ends. From germline, CDR1 is MNHEY and CDR2 SVGEGT. The CDR3 extends over 15 amino acids. The chain's CDR3 is CASRPQGSLGSPLHF. The CDR3 DNA sequence: TGTGCCAGCAGACCACAGGGAAGTCTTGGCTCACCCCTCCACTTT.

In nucleotides, the CDR3 is TGTGCCAGCAGTCCCAAGAGCGGGAGTATAATAGTCAATGAGCAGTTCTTC. Protein: CASSPKSGSIIVNEQFF. This chain uses TRBV6-5 with TRBJ2-1, with 8 bases fitting TRBD2. V lost 5 bases, J lost 6 bases, and 15 bases stayed unmatched. The V gene's germline CDR1 is MNHEY and CDR2 SVGAGI. The CDR3 length is 17 residues.

V and J are TRBV29-1 and TRBJ1-1; 7 bases are shared with TRBD1. The germline V gene encodes CDR1 SQVTM and CDR2 ANQGSEA. Unmatched junction bases numbered 6, after V lost 7 bases and J lost 1 base. The CDR3 sequence is 13 residues long. This CDR3 reads CSGNRGSNTEAFF. CDR3 DNA sequence: TGCAGCGGGAACAGGGGCTCGAACACTGAAGCTTTCTTT.

This clonotype was counted between two and nine times. The J gene is TRBJ2-2, the V gene TRBV10-1, with 7 positions matching TRBD1. The trim removed 3 bases at V and 5 bases at J, leaving 3 bases unmatched. CDR3 length: 14 amino acids. Germline V gives CDR1 WNHNN, CDR2 SYGVQD (reference sequence). The DNA for the CDR3 is TGCGCCAGCAGTGATATACAGGGGACCGGGGAGCTGTTTTTT. Protein product: CASSDIQGTGELFF.

This chain links TRBV6-6 with TRBJ1-2; D ambiguous. Trimming took 7 bases from V and 4 from J, leaving 19 bases between them. The CDR3 totals 15 residues. Germline loops: CDR1 MNHNY, CDR2 SVGAGI (reference sequence). CDR3 bases: TGTGCCAGCACCCTTCCTCCTGGGCCTACCTATGGCTACACCTTC. This translates into CASTLPPGPTYGYTF.

In this sample, this clonotype turned up a few times. The chain is built from TRBV10-3 and TRBJ2-3, with D unclear. The CDR3 sequence is 17 residues long. CDR1 and CDR2 from the germline V gene are ENHRY and SYGVKD. Trimming took off 3 bases at V and 1 base at J, with 17 bases between the two ends. CDR3 coding DNA: TGTGCCATCAGTGAAGATAGTCCTAGGGCTGGCACAGATACGCAGTATTTT. Translated: CAISEDSPRAGTDTQYF.

This clonotype appeared a few times. The chain links TRBV6-1 to TRBJ1-1, with no clear D. Germline lookup yields CDR1 MNHNS and CDR2 SASEGT. The CDR3 has 13 amino acids. Trimming removed 0 bases from V and 7 bases from J, with 9 bases in between. CDR3: CASSEANLGEAFF. The CDR3 DNA sequence: TGTGCCAGCAGTGAAGCCAACCTTGGTGAAGCTTTCTTT.

V is TRBV28 and J is TRBJ2-5; D possibly matches TRBD1 or TRBD2 (5 bases each). Germline-derived CDR1 and CDR2 are MDHEN and SYDVKM. The CDR3 has 14 residues. The V end was cut by 6 bases, the J end by 7 bases, with 18 bases between. The CDR3 DNA sequence: TGTGCCAGCAGAGTAGGGGACCCCCGGGCGACCCAGTACTTC. It yields the protein CASRVGDPRATQYF. Supplemented by reference TRBV28 and TRBJ2-5, the full variable domain reads DVKVTQSSRYLVKRTGEKVFLECVQDMDHENMFWYRQDPGLGLRLIYFSYDVKMKEKGDIPEGYSVSREKKERFSLILESASTNQTSMYLCASRVGDPRATQYFGPGTRLLVL.

The V call is TRBV2, the J call TRBJ1-1; no clear D gene. Trimming shortened V by 6 bases and J by 1 base, and 9 bases separated the two germline ends. The CDR3 totals 13 residues. Germline CDR1 SNHLY, CDR2 FYNNEI. DNA of the CDR3: TGTGCCAGCAGCGAGCAGCCGAACACTGAAGCTTTCTTT. Protein sequence: CASSEQPNTEAFF. Supplemented by reference TRBV2 and TRBJ1-1, the full variable domain reads EPEVTQTPSHQVTQMGQEVILRCVPISNHLYFYWYRQILGQKVEFLVSFYNNEISEKSEIFDDQFSVERPDGSNFTLKIRSTKLEDSAMYFCASSEQPNTEAFFGQGTRLTVV.

This clonotype has a handful of counts. CDR3 loop: CASSSNRISNQPQHF. Here the CDR3 DNA reads TGTGCCAGCAGCTCTAATCGTATTAGCAATCAGCCCCAGCATTTT. The chain combines TRBV7-8 with TRBJ1-5; no clear D. This CDR3 is 15 amino acids long. V lost 4 bases and J 0 bases, leaving 10 bases between the germline ends. Per the germline V gene, CDR1 is SGHVS and CDR2 is FQNEAQ.

The rearrangement joins TRBV2 to TRBJ2-1; no definite D call. Trimming shortened V by 5 bases and J by 4 bases, and 15 bases separated the two germline ends. The germline CDR1 and CDR2 sequences are SNHLY and FYNNEI. This CDR3 is built from 15 residues. The CDR3 region has the DNA TGTGCCAGCAGTCACCCGAATAAGGGTTACAATGAGCAGTTCTTC. It translates to CASSHPNKGYNEQFF.

This clonotype has only a few counts. This rearrangement joins TRBV6-5 to TRBJ1-6; weak D call: TRBD1 (6 bases). Germline loops: CDR1 MNHEY, CDR2 SVGAGI. V dropped 2 bases and J dropped 7 bases, with 12 bases sitting between them. The CDR3 loop spans 15 amino acids. The DNA of the CDR3 is TGTGCCAGCAGTTACGATTCCGGGGGCAATTCACCCCTCCACTTT. Its translation is CASSYDSGGNSPLHF.

The CDR3 DNA is TGTGCCAGCGGAGGACCGGACAGGGGGTTCTATGGCTACACCTTC. Its protein product is CASGGPDRGFYGYTF. The chain links TRBV6-5 to TRBJ1-2; 10 bases line up with TRBD1. The CDR3 is made up of 15 amino acids. In germline, CDR1 is MNHEY, CDR2 SVGAGI. Losses at the gene ends were 8 bases for V and 4 bases for J; bases not matched to a gene: 10.

The chain uses TRBV24-1 and TRBJ2-3; 9 nucleotides agree with TRBD1. Trimming took 3 bases from V and 3 from J; bases not matched to a gene: 9. The CDR3 runs to 17 residues. Germline V CDR1 and CDR2: KGHDR, SFDVKD. DNA of the CDR3: TGTGCCACCAGTGATGCGTCGGGACAGGGCAATACAGATACGCAGTATTTT. As protein: CATSDASGQGNTDTQYF.

This chain links TRBV4-1 with TRBJ1-5, with a possible D match to TRBD1 (6 bases). V was shortened by 6 bases and J by 4 bases, with 13 bases between the two germline ends. This CDR3 has 14 residues. Per the germline V gene, CDR1 is MGHRA and CDR2 is YSYEKL. The CDR3 loop is CASSPPGQNQPQHF. DNA of the CDR3: TGCGCCAGCAGTCCCCCCGGACAGAATCAGCCCCAGCATTTT.